The 12 T cell receptor beta chains presented below share a single source sample, sequenced in a study of blood T cells in healthy people across ages. With a J-beta primer mix and a sample-barcoded 5' primer, a second PCR ran roughly 6 to 12 cycles. A single record per CDR3 protein comes from TCRdb applying MiXCR to the 5' RACE reads. The repertoire includes 650,000 to 800,000 distinct CDR3 sequences, 52% of them detected once, and about 13% sits in the top ten. Sequences were obtained from blood. The source of these receptors is a woman of 80 years or more in good health.

As regards this clonotype: This clone may be a read error of a much larger clone one base away. V usage is TRBV12-3 or TRBV12-4 and J usage is TRBJ2-1, with 7 bases identical to TRBD1. This CDR3 has 14 residues. Trimming removed 5 bases from V and 10 bases from J; junction bases left unmatched: 11. The CDR3 DNA follows: TGTGCCAGCAGTACCTCAGGGGGAGAGTACGAGCAGTTCTTC. Its protein product is CASSTSGGEYEQFF.

CDR3 sequence reads: CASSGITGTYEQYF. The CDR3 DNA follows: TGCGCCAGCAGTGGAATTACCGGGACCTACGAGCAGTACTTC. The chain uses TRBV5-1 and TRBJ2-4, with D possibly being TRBD2 (5 bases). TRBJ2-7 explains the end of the DNA better; the J call may be wrong. The CDR3 length is 14 residues. Per germline, CDR1 SGHRS and CDR2 YFSETQ.

The chain couples TRBV29-1 to TRBJ2-5; D is unresolved. The length of the CDR3 is 11 residues. Germline lookup yields CDR1 SQVTM and CDR2 ANQGSEA. Trimming stripped 7 bases from V and 7 bases from J, with 13 bases between. CDR3 protein: CSGSVPGTQYF. CDR3 in DNA: TGCAGCGGTTCCGTACCGGGGACCCAGTACTTC.

The rearrangement uses TRBV4-1 and TRBJ2-4, with a weak D call TRBD1 (5 bases). The DNA end is a closer match to TRBJ2-7, so the J assignment may be wrong. Germline lookup yields CDR1 MGHRA and CDR2 YSYEKL. The CDR3 loop spans 15 amino acids. As DNA, the CDR3 is TGCGCCAGCAGCCAAGCTATGGGCAGGGCCTACGAGCAGTACTTC. It encodes CASSQAMGRAYEQYF.

This clonotype was observed at least ten times. The chain joins TRBV29-1 to TRBJ1-2; TRBD1 agrees at 10 bases. Germline-derived CDR1 and CDR2 are SQVTM and ANQGSEA. The CDR3 has 13 residues. V gave up 6 bases and J gave up 3 bases; unmatched junction bases: 4. CDR3: CSVGQGGYYGYTF. In DNA, the CDR3 is TGCAGCGTCGGACAGGGGGGATACTATGGCTACACCTTC.

In this sample, this clonotype turned up once. The rearrangement joins TRBV12-5 to TRBJ2-1; possible D gene TRBD2, 6 bases. The germline V gene has CDR1 LGHNT and CDR2 FRNRAP. Trimming stripped 4 bases from V and 8 bases from J, with 9 bases between. The CDR3 is 12 amino acids. CDR3 residues: CASGSGRHEQFF. The CDR3 DNA reads TGTGCTAGTGGTTCAGGGAGGCATGAGCAGTTCTTC.

This clonotype was seen a few times. The chain links TRBV6-5 to TRBJ1-1; 8 nucleotides align to TRBD1. Germline V gene lookup returns CDR1 MNHEY and CDR2 SVGAGI. V lost 5 bases and J lost 5; bases outside the gene matches: 13. The CDR3 contains 16 residues. The chain's CDR3 is CASSLQGAGYRTEAFF. The DNA for the CDR3 is TGTGCCAGCAGTCTCCAGGGGGCAGGGTATCGGACTGAAGCTTTCTTT.

This clonotype appeared many times. This sequence joins TRBV7-2 and TRBJ1-2, with 9 bases fitting TRBD1. The germline gives CDR1 SGHTA, CDR2 FQGNSA. With V trimmed by 6 bases and J by 4 bases, 18 bases remained unmatched. This CDR3 spans 18 amino acids. The DNA of the CDR3 is TGTGCCAGCAGGCTCCAAGGCTCGGGCTTGACAGGGGGCTATGGCTACACCTTC. Encoded protein: CASRLQGSGLTGGYGYTF.

This clonotype was observed a handful of times. The rearrangement joins TRBV6-5 to TRBJ2-1, with 8 bases aligning to TRBD2. This CDR3 has 15 amino acids. Germline V gives CDR1 MNHEY, CDR2 SVGAGI. Unmatched junction bases numbered 10, after V lost 6 bases and J lost 6 bases. The DNA for the CDR3 is TGTGCCAGCAGCTTTAGCGGGAATATGGGCAATGAGCAGTTCTTC. Protein sequence: CASSFSGNMGNEQFF.

This clonotype has at least ten counts. This rearrangement joins TRBV5-1 to TRBJ1-2, with D possibly being TRBD1 (5 bases). The CDR3 has 17 residues. Per germline, CDR1 SGHRS and CDR2 YFSETQ. Trimming pared 4 bases from V and 6 bases from J, leaving 25 bases between. The CDR3 coding sequence is TGCGCCAGCAGCCCATTACAAGGGGTTGGAGATCGCAATGGCTACACCTTC. Translation gives CASSPLQGVGDRNGYTF.

This clonotype came up many times. The chain has TRBV28 and TRBJ2-7; no firm D call. Germline loops: CDR1 MDHEN, CDR2 SYDVKM. V was cut by 2 bases and J by 3 bases, with 8 bases left in between. The CDR3 is 13 amino acids. In DNA, the CDR3 is TGTGCCAGCAGTTTAAGCTCCCGCTACGAGCAGTACTTC. This sequence encodes CASSLSSRYEQYF. Filled out from reference TRBV28 and TRBJ2-7, the complete variable domain reads DVKVTQSSRYLVKRTGEKVFLECVQDMDHENMFWYRQDPGLGLRLIYFSYDVKMKEKGDIPEGYSVSREKKERFSLILESASTNQTSMYLCASSLSSRYEQYFGPGTRLTVT.

The V gene is TRBV4-2, the J gene TRBJ1-1, with 8 bases lining up with TRBD1. With V trimmed by 8 bases and J by 7 bases, 6 bases remained unmatched. This CDR3 comprises 12 residues. Looked up from germline, CDR1 is LGHNA and CDR2 is YNFKEQ. The CDR3: CASGRGPIEAFF. In DNA form, the CDR3 reads TGTGCCAGCGGCAGGGGGCCAATTGAAGCTTTCTTT.